This is a list of T cell receptor beta chains from one sample in a study of shared clonotypes between healthy human individuals. Profiling relied on immunoSEQ multiplex PCR, and the TCRdb table lists in-frame clones only, not all of them. The sample lists over 950,000 clones, around 77% occurring once. The sample consisted of memory CD4+ T cells from PBMCs. Source of these receptors: a man younger than 35 in good health. Some clones in this sample may be carry-over from other donors' samples. The CDR3 runs from the conserved cysteine through the conserved F or W. A D gene is named only where the DNA matches it firmly. Size is omitted from some rows. Given values are once, few, many or a class for expanded clones.

TRBJ1-2	TRBD1	NA	TRBV28	15	TGTGCCAGCAGTTTGAGTCAGGGGGCCATCTATGGCTACACCTTC	CASSLSQGAIYGYTF
TRBJ1-2	NA	NA	TRBV28	14	TGTGCCAGCAGTTCCCACGGGACTCGTAATGGCTACACCTTC	CASSSHGTRNGYTF
TRBJ2-1	TRBD2	few	TRBV5-1	15	TGCGCCAGCAGCTATACTAGCGGGGCCTACAATGAGCAGTTCTTC	CASSYTSGAYNEQFF
TRBJ2-5	NA	NA	TRBV29-1	14	TGCAGCGTTGAAGAGGGGGCTGGACAAGAGACCCAGTACTTC	CSVEEGAGQETQYF
TRBJ2-5	NA	NA	TRBV11-2	14	TGTGCCAGCAGCTTTTCGGGGCCTTGGGAGACCCAGTACTTC	CASSFSGPWETQYF
TRBJ2-5	NA	NA	TRBV5-1	14	TGCGCCAGCAGCTTCCCAGGCGTTGGCCAGACCCAGTACTTC	CASSFPGVGQTQYF
TRBJ2-7	NA	NA	TRBV30	13	TGTGCCTGGAGTCGTCCATCTTGGCACGAGCAGTACTTC	CAWSRPSWHEQYF
TRBJ1-1	NA	many	TRBV30	13	TGTGCCTGGAGTGAAAACAGGGTCACTGAAGCTTTCTTT	CAWSENRVTEAFF
TRBJ2-3	NA	NA	TRBV30	13	TGTGCCTGGAGCTATACCCGCACAGATACGCAGTATTTT	CAWSYTRTDTQYF
TRBJ2-3	NA	NA	TRBV6-1	15	TGTGCCAGCAGTGTTTTTGGGACTAGCACAGATACGCAGTATTTT	CASSVFGTSTDTQYF
TRBJ2-7	TRBD1	once	TRBV29-1	14	TGCAGCGTCAACCGGGACAGGGATGGCTACGAGCAGTACTTC	CSVNRDRDGYEQYF
TRBJ2-2	TRBD1	NA	TRBV15	18	TGTGCCACCAGCAGAGGAGGATCGACAGGGAGTGGCACCGGGGAGCTGTTTTTT	CATSRGGSTGSGTGELFF
TRBJ2-1	TRBD1	once	TRBV5-1	15	TGCGCCAGCAGCTTCGGGGGACAGGGCCCAAATGAGCAGTTCTTC	CASSFGGQGPNEQFF
TRBJ2-7	NA	NA	TRBV6-1	17	TGTGCCAGCAGTGAATTATATGGGGTCCAGAGATTTTACGAGCAGTACTTC	CASSELYGVQRFYEQYF
TRBJ2-7	NA	NA	TRBV9	15	TGTGCCAGCAGCGTGGGGTTAGAGGGGTTCTACGAGCAGTACTTC	CASSVGLEGFYEQYF
TRBJ2-2	NA	NA	TRBV6-6	14	TGTGCCAGCAGTTCTGAGACTGGGAGCGGGGAGCTGTTTTTT	CASSSETGSGELFF
TRBJ2-1	NA	NA	TRBV28	13	TGTGCCAGCAATAAGCCAGATCTACGTCAGCCGTTCTTC	CASNKPDLRQPFF
TRBJ1-1	TRBD1	NA	TRBV11-2	13	TGTGCCAGCAGCCTACAGGGGGGCACTGAAGCTTTCTTT	CASSLQGGTEAFF
TRBJ2-3	NA	NA	TRBV28	13	TGTGCCAGCAGTTTAGAGGGAATAGATACGCAGTATTTT	CASSLEGIDTQYF
TRBJ1-4	NA	NA	TRBV18	11	TGTGCCAGCTCACCTAATGAAAAACTGTTTTTT	CASSPNEKLFF
TRBJ2-3	NA	NA	TRBV7-2	16	TGTGCCAGCAGCTCACACAGGTCCAGGGCCACAGATACGCAGTATTTT	CASSSHRSRATDTQYF
TRBJ2-3	NA	NA	TRBV6-5	15	TGTGCCAGCAGTTACTCGGGCGGACTCACAGATACGCAGTATTTT	CASSYSGGLTDTQYF
TRBJ2-5	NA	NA	TRBV5-1	14	TGCGCCAGCAGCGTTACAGGGTCAACGGAGACCCAGTACTTC	CASSVTGSTETQYF
TRBJ2-1	TRBD1	NA	TRBV25-1	15	TGTGCCAGCACAACCACTGACGACAGGGCCCATGAGCAGTTCTTC	CASTTTDDRAHEQFF
TRBJ2-4	NA	NA	TRBV4-1	16	TGCGCCAGCAGCCAACAGTACGTCGGTGGCGAGAACATTCAGTACTTC	CASSQQYVGGENIQYF
TRBJ1-5	NA	NA	TRBV6-1	16	TGTGCCAGCAGTGAAGGGCCGGGGCTTGGCAATCAGCCCCAGCATTTT	CASSEGPGLGNQPQHF
TRBJ1-2	TRBD1	NA	TRBV7-9	15	TGTGCCAGCAGCCACACAGGGGGCGCGTCGGGTGGCTACACCTTC	CASSHTGGASGGYTF
TRBJ2-7	TRBD1	NA	TRBV6-4	13	TGTGCCAGCAGTGAAAGACAGGGCCTGGAGCAGTACTTC	CASSERQGLEQYF
TRBJ2-7	TRBD1	NA	TRBV5-4	14	TGTGCCAGCAGGAGGGACAGGGACTCCTACGAGCAGTACTTC	CASRRDRDSYEQYF
TRBJ2-7	TRBD1	few	TRBV5-4	16	TGTGCCAGCAGCTCCACAGGGGGTAGCCTCTCCTACGAGCAGTACTTC	CASSSTGGSLSYEQYF
TRBJ1-2	NA	NA	TRBV10-3	14	TGTGCCATCAGTCTACAGCTTACGGACTATGGCTACACCTTC	CAISLQLTDYGYTF
TRBJ2-5	TRBD2	NA	TRBV19	14	TGTGCCAGTAGTACGGGACTAGCGTGGGAGACCCAGTACTTC	CASSTGLAWETQYF
TRBJ2-3	TRBD1	NA	TRBV18	18	TGTGCCAGCTCACCAACACAGGGGTCAACGGCTAGCACAGATACGCAGTATTTT	CASSPTQGSTASTDTQYF
TRBJ2-7	TRBD2	NA	TRBV5-1	15	TGCGCCAGCAGCTGGGGACTAGCATTTGCCTACGAGCAGTACTTC	CASSWGLAFAYEQYF
TRBJ1-4	TRBD1	NA	TRBV5-1	17	TGCGCCAGCAGCTTGCCCCCCCCGGACAGGGCTAATGAAAAACTGTTTTTT	CASSLPPPDRANEKLFF
TRBJ2-3	NA	NA	TRBV9	15	TGTGCCAGCAGCGTTGGTAGCGGAAGCACAGATACGCAGTATTTT	CASSVGSGSTDTQYF
TRBJ2-1	TRBD2	NA	TRBV29-1	15	TGCAGCGTTGAACGGCAGTCCCTTGGGGGGGGTGAGCAGTTCTTC	CSVERQSLGGGEQFF
TRBJ2-1	TRBD2	NA	TRBV11-2	14	TGTGCCAGCAGCTCAGCGGGAGCGGTCTATGAGCAGTTCTTC	CASSSAGAVYEQFF
TRBJ2-7	TRBD1	NA	TRBV7-8	17	TGTGCCAGCAGCTCCCAAAGTGTGGGGACAGGTAACTACGAGCAGTACTTC	CASSSQSVGTGNYEQYF
TRBJ1-1	NA	NA	TRBV6-1	13	TGTGCCAGCAGTGAAAATACGAACACTGAAGCTTTCTTT	CASSENTNTEAFF
TRBJ1-3	NA	NA	TRBV4-3	15	TGCGCCAGCAGCCAAACAACAACTTCTGGAAACACCATATATTTT	CASSQTTTSGNTIYF